This record covers a single TCR beta chain. TRB amplification used 200 to 250 ng of peripheral blood genomic DNA. This record belongs to a study of T cell clusters in autoimmune cytopenias. Multiplex touch-down PCR amplified TRB using TRB-A and TRB-B pools in one tube. TCRdb reanalyzed the multiplex PCR reads, giving one entry per CDR3 protein sequence and no DNA. The record lists about 1,100 distinct CDR3 sequences, of which the ten most abundant hold around 20%. The CDR3 runs 14 residues. Germline CDR1 reads SGHDT; CDR2 reads YYEEEE. This clonotype was obtained from a human donor with an autoimmune cytopenia or autoimmune hepatitis (not recorded which). This chain links TRBV5-6 with TRBJ2-2; as DNA is missing, the TRBD1 call by TCRdb cannot be tested. The sample consisted of peripheral blood. This CDR3 is CASSPGQEVGELFF.